These 21 T cell receptor beta chains share one sample of origin, sequenced in a study of cytomegalovirus exposure and HLA in healthy donors. In the PCR, 60 Vbeta and 13 Jbeta primers were used. Clones were sequenced by immunoSEQ multiplex PCR, and TCRdb holds only the in-frame ones, with some missing. This sample has about 140,000 clones; around 57% occur once, and the top ten carry approximately 1.7%. Sequencing input: PBMCs. Receptors originate from a male donor in good health and CMV-seronegative.

V and J are TRBV4-3 and TRBJ1-3; no firm D call. V lost 0 bases to trimming and J lost 3 bases, with 6 bases between them. The CDR3 consists of 14 residues. Germline CDR1 reads LGHNA; CDR2 reads YSLEER. The CDR3 loop reads CASSQDGFGNTIYF. For the CDR3, the DNA is TGCGCCAGCAGCCAAGACGGGTTTGGAAACACCATATATTTT.

This clone was picked up a small number of times. V is TRBV5-1 and J is TRBJ2-4; 9 bases match TRBD1. CDR1 is SGHRS and CDR2 is YFSETQ in the germline V gene. The CDR3 loop spans 16 amino acids. Trimming at V came to 0 bases and at J to 7 bases, leaving 8 bases not matched to a gene. CDR3 bases: TGCGCCAGCAGCTTGGGTATGGGACAGGGTGGTAACATTCAGTACTTC. It encodes CASSLGMGQGGNIQYF.

The chain is built from TRBV27 and TRBJ2-7; weak D call: TRBD2 (7 bases). The CDR3 has 13 amino acids. Trimming shortened V by 1 base and J by 7 bases, and 11 bases separated the two germline ends. Per germline, CDR1 MNHEY and CDR2 SMNVEV (reference sequence). The CDR3 loop is CASSLWGGREQYF. CDR3 sequence (DNA): TGTGCCAGCAGTTTATGGGGGGGCCGGGAGCAGTACTTC.

The chain couples TRBV5-1 to TRBJ1-5; TRBD1 aligns across 7 bases. V trimming: 2 bases; J trimming: 9 bases; junction bases outside the gene matches: 14. The germline V gene encodes CDR1 SGHRS and CDR2 YFSETQ. The CDR3 runs to 16 residues. The CDR3 loop reads CASSLGDRAYGRPQHF. The CDR3 bases are TGCGCCAGCAGCTTAGGTGACAGGGCTTACGGTCGGCCCCAGCATTTT.

This clone has a handful of counts. This chain connects TRBV28 to TRBJ2-7; 8 bases map to TRBD1. Germline CDR1 and CDR2: MDHEN and SYDVKM. The CDR3 runs to 14 residues. The V and J ends lost 7 bases and 5 bases, in that order; junction bases with no gene match: 10. The DNA of the CDR3 is TGTGCCAGCATTCTGGGGGGACAGGTACACGAGCAGTACTTC. Translated, it gives CASILGGQVHEQYF.

To note about this clone: This same CDR3 is encoded by further DNA sequences in the sample. CDR3 sequence reads: CASSLFRRGTRNIQYF. The CDR3 DNA is TGTGCCAGCAGCCTCTTTCGCAGGGGGACCCGAAACATTCAGTACTTC. The rearrangement links TRBV5-4 to TRBJ2-4; 7 nucleotides agree with TRBD1. Germline V gene lookup returns CDR1 SGHNT and CDR2 YYREEE (reference sequence). There are 16 residues in the CDR3. Trimming at V came to 4 bases and at J to 6 bases, leaving 13 bases not matched to a gene. Together with reference TRBV5-4 and TRBJ2-4, the CDR3 gives the full variable domain: ETGVTQSPTHLIKTRGQQVTLRCSSQSGHNTVSWYQQALGQGPQFIFQYYREEENGRGNFPPRFSGLQFPNYSSELNVNALELDDSALYLCASSLFRRGTRNIQYFGAGTRLSVL.

J is TRBJ2-5 and V is TRBV7-2, with 8 bases that match TRBD2. Unmatched junction bases numbered 9, after V lost 7 bases and J lost 5 bases. Germline V lookup: CDR1 SGHTA, CDR2 FQGNSA. The CDR3 has 14 amino acids. For the CDR3, the DNA is TGTGCCAGCACCCCGCGGGGGGTGCGGGAGACCCAGTACTTC. It specifies CASTPRGVRETQYF.

The chain recombines TRBV9 with TRBJ2-1; D is possibly TRBD1 (6 bases). The CDR3 extends over 12 amino acids. Germline V gives CDR1 SGDLS, CDR2 YYNGEE. V lost 3 bases, J lost 7 bases, and 8 bases lay in between. The CDR3 DNA reads as TGTGCCAGCAGCGAACAGGGAAATGAGCAGTTCTTC. Its protein is CASSEQGNEQFF.

The gene calls are TRBV20-1 and TRBJ2-5; D perhaps matches TRBD1 (6 bases). The CDR3 runs 11 residues. V dropped 6 bases and J dropped 7 bases, with 12 bases sitting between them. Germline V gene sequence: CDR1 DFQATT, CDR2 SNEGSKA (reference sequence). CDR3 DNA sequence: TGCAGTGCCAAGACAGGTCGGACCCAGTACTTC. This gives the protein CSAKTGRTQYF.

V usage is TRBV10-1 and J usage is TRBJ2-1; 10 bases line up with TRBD1. The V gene end was trimmed by 4 bases and the J gene end by 4 bases; junction bases not matched to a gene: 7. The CDR3 length is 16 residues. The germline CDR1 and CDR2 sequences are WNHNN and SYGVQD (reference sequence). CDR3 in amino acids: CASSVGGQGRYNEQFF. DNA of the CDR3: TGCGCCAGCAGTGTAGGGGGACAGGGGCGATACAATGAGCAGTTCTTC.

The chain recombines TRBV6-5 with TRBJ1-6, with D possibly matching TRBD1 (6 bases). With 4 bases removed from V and 4 bases from J, the gap between germline ends came to 11 bases. The CDR3 is 15 residues long. Germline V lookup: CDR1 MNHEY, CDR2 SVGAGI. The CDR3 DNA follows: TGTGCCAGCAGTTCATACAGGGAGTATAATTCACCCCTCCACTTT. As protein: CASSSYREYNSPLHF.

This clone turned up a few times. The chain has TRBV28 and TRBJ2-7; TRBD1 aligns across 8 bases. The V segment lost 2 bases and the J segment 6 bases; nucleotides outside the gene matches: 6. Looked up from germline, CDR1 is MDHEN and CDR2 is SYDVKM. This CDR3 is 14 amino acids long. This chain's CDR3 is CASSLTGGLREQYF. The CDR3, as DNA: TGTGCCAGCAGTTTAACAGGGGGATTACGCGAGCAGTACTTC.

CDR3 sequence (DNA): TGTGCCAGCGGGGGGGTACACGAGCAGTACTTC. This codes for CASGGVHEQYF. J is TRBJ2-7 and V is TRBV25-1, with 7 bases lining up with TRBD2. Germline V gene sequence: CDR1 MGHDK, CDR2 SYGVNS. This CDR3 has 11 amino acids. The trim removed 8 bases at V and 5 bases at J, leaving 3 bases unmatched.

This clone was seen only a few times. The rearrangement uses TRBV2 and TRBJ2-6; 8 nucleotides line up with TRBD1. Germline values: CDR1 SNHLY, CDR2 FYNNEI. CDR3 size: 17 residues. The trim removed 3 bases at V and 4 bases at J, leaving 8 bases unmatched. In nucleotides, the CDR3 is TGTGCCAGCAGTGATGTACAGGGGGTTTCGGGGGCCAACGTCCTGACTTTC. Its translation is CASSDVQGVSGANVLTF.

The sample holds a few counts of this clone. The chain couples TRBV6-5 to TRBJ1-5; D uncertain. V lost 2 bases, J lost 7 bases, and 18 bases lay in between. This CDR3 comprises 16 residues. Per germline, CDR1 MNHEY and CDR2 SVGAGI. The CDR3 region is CASSYIWDEGRQPQHF. The CDR3 DNA reads TGTGCCAGCAGTTACATATGGGATGAGGGCCGACAGCCCCAGCATTTT.

The table lists this clone with a few counts. V usage is TRBV6-5 and J usage is TRBJ1-2; TRBD1 matches at 8 bases. From germline, CDR1 is MNHEY and CDR2 SVGAGI. The CDR3 spans 13 residues. With V trimmed by 4 bases and J by 8 bases, 6 bases remained unmatched. The CDR3 is CASSLQGDMGYTF. The CDR3 DNA reads as TGTGCCAGCAGTTTACAGGGGGACATGGGCTACACCTTC.

The V call is TRBV5-1, the J call TRBJ1-3; 12 bases agree with TRBD1. The CDR3 is made up of 15 amino acids. The J segment lost 2 bases and the V segment lost 4 bases, leaving 1 base of the junction unmatched. Per the germline V gene, CDR1 is SGHRS and CDR2 is YFSETQ. This CDR3 reads CASSGTGGPGNTIYF. CDR3 DNA: TGCGCCAGCAGCGGGACAGGGGGCCCTGGAAACACCATATATTTT.

This chain joins TRBV5-4 and TRBJ1-2; TRBD1 matches 10 bases. Germline CDR1 reads SGHNT; CDR2 reads YYREEE (reference sequence). V trimming: 2 bases; J trimming: 8 bases; junction bases outside the gene matches: 9. This CDR3 spans 15 amino acids. In DNA, the CDR3 is TGTGCCAGCAGCTTCCGGGACAGGACAGGGGGAGGCTACACCTTC. It codes for CASSFRDRTGGGYTF.

V gene TRBV28 combines with J gene TRBJ2-1; 16 bases are shared with TRBD2. V trimming: 1 base; J trimming: 4 bases; junction bases outside the gene matches: 4. Germline V lookup: CDR1 MDHEN, CDR2 SYDVKM. The CDR3 runs 18 residues. The CDR3 DNA reads as TGTGCCAGCAGTTTATTGGGACTAGCGGGGGGGAAGTACAATGAGCAGTTCTTC. This translates into CASSLLGLAGGKYNEQFF.

The V call is TRBV7-9, the J call TRBJ1-5, with TRBD1 identical over 7 bases. The germline V gene has CDR1 SEHNR and CDR2 FQNEAQ (reference sequence). V dropped 4 bases and J dropped 4; count of bases not matched to a gene: 13. The CDR3 runs 17 residues. The CDR3 protein is CASSSTLDRVVNQPQHF. For the CDR3, the DNA is TGTGCCAGCAGCTCTACCCTAGACAGGGTTGTGAATCAGCCCCAGCATTTT.

The rearrangement joins TRBV6-5 to TRBJ1-5; a possible D gene is TRBD1 (6 bases). V was shortened by 4 bases and J by 7 bases, with 17 bases between the two germline ends. Germline loops: CDR1 MNHEY, CDR2 SVGAGI. CDR3 size: 15 residues. The CDR3 nucleotides read TGTGCCAGCAGTTGGGGGGTGGGGGGGGGCCAGCCCCAGCATTTT. Amino acids: CASSWGVGGGQPQHF.